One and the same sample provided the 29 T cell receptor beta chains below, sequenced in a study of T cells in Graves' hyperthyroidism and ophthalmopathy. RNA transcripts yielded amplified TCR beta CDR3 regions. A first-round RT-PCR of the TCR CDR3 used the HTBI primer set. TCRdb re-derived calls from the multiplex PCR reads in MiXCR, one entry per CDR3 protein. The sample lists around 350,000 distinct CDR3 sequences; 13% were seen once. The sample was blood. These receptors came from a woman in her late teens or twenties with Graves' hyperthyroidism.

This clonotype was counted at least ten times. This CDR3 is CASSYYSTSMGGGRNTEAFF. CDR3 coding DNA: TGTGCCAGCAGTTACTACTCGACGAGTATGGGGGGGGGCCGGAACACTGAAGCTTTCTTT. The chain uses TRBV6-2 or TRBV6-3 and TRBJ1-1; D might be TRBD1 (6 bases). The CDR3 length is 20 residues. The V and J ends lost 1 base and 1 base respectively, with 25 bases between them. The V gene's germline CDR1 is MNHEY and CDR2 SVGEGT.

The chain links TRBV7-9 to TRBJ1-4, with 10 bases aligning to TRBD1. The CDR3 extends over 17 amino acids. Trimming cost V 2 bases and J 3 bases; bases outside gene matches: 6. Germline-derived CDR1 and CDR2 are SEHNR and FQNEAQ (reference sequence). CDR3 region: CASSLRTGGSSNEKLFF. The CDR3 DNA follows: TGTGCCAGCAGCTTACGGACAGGGGGTTCCTCTAATGAAAAACTGTTTTTT.

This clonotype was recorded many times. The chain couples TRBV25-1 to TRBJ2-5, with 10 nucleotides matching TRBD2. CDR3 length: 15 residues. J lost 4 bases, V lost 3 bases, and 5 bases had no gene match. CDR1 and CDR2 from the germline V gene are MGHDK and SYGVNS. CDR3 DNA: TGTGCCAGCAGTGACCCTAGCGGGAGTGGAGAGACCCAGTACTTC. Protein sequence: CASSDPSGSGETQYF.

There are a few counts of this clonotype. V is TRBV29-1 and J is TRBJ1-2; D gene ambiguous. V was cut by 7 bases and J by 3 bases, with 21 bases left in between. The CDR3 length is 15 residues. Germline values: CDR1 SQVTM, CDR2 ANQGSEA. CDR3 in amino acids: CSASLSGEADYGYTF. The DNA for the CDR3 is TGCAGCGCCTCTTTATCAGGAGAGGCGGACTATGGCTACACCTTC.

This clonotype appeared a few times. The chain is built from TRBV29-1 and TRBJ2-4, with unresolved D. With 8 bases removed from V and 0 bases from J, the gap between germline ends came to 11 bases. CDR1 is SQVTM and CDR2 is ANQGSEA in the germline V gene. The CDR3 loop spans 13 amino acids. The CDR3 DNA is TGCAGCCTCCGCCAACTAGCCAAAAACATTCAGTACTTC. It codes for CSLRQLAKNIQYF.

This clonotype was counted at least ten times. CDR3 nucleotide sequence: TGCGCCAGCAGCGGGGGACAGGGGGCTCACTACGAGCAGTACTTC. Translation gives CASSGGQGAHYEQYF. This sequence joins TRBV5-1 and TRBJ2-7, with TRBD1 matching over 12 bases. Germline V gives CDR1 SGHRS, CDR2 YFSETQ. V shed 4 bases and J 3 bases; nucleotides not matched to a gene: 5. The CDR3 runs 15 residues.

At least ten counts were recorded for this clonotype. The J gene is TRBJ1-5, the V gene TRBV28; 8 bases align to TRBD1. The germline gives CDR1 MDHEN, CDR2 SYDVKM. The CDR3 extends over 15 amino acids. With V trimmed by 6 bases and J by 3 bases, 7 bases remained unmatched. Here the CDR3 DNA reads TGTGCCAGCAGCGTTAGGCAGGGGGCCAATCAGCCCCAGCATTTT. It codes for CASSVRQGANQPQHF.

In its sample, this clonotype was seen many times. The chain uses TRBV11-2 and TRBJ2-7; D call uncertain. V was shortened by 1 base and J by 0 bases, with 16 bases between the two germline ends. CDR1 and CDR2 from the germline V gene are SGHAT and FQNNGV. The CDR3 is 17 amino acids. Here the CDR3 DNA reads TGTGCCAGCAGCTTAGCGTTTAGGCAGGCGAGCTCCTACGAGCAGTACTTC. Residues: CASSLAFRQASSYEQYF.

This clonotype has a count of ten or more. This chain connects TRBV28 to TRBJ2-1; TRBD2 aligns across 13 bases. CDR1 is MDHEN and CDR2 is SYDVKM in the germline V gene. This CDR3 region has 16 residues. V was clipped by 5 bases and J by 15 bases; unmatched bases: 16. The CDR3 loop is CASSQGLAGNSHWLFF. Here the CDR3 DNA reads TGTGCCAGCAGTCAGGGACTAGCGGGAAATTCCCACTGGCTGTTCTTC. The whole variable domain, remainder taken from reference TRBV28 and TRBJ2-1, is DVKVTQSSRYLVKRTGEKVFLECVQDMDHENMFWYRQDPGLGLRLIYFSYDVKMKEKGDIPEGYSVSREKKERFSLILESASTNQTSMYLCASSQGLAGNSHWLFFGPGTRLTVL.

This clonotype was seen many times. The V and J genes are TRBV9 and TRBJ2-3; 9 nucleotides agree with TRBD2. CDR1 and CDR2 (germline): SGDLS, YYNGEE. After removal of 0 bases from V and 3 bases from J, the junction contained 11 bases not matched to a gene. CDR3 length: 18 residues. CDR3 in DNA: TGTGCCAGCAGCGTAGGTAGCGGGAGTACCAAAGGAACAGATACGCAGTATTTT. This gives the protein CASSVGSGSTKGTDTQYF.

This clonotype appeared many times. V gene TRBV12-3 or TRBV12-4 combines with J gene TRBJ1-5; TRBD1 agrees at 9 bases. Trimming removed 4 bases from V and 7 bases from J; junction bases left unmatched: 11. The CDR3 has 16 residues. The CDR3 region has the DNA TGTGCCAGCAGTTCATACCCGGGACAGGGAGAACAGCCCCAGCATTTT. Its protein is CASSSYPGQGEQPQHF.

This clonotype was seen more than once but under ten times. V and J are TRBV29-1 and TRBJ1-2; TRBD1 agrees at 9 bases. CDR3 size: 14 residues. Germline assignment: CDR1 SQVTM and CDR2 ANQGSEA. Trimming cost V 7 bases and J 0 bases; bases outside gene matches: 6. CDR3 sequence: CSAGQGLSNYGYTF. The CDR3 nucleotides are TGCAGCGCGGGACAGGGTCTATCTAACTATGGCTACACCTTC.

CDR3 nucleotides: TGCGCCAGCAGCCGGACTAGCGGGGGGCCAAGCTCTGGGGCCAACGTCCTGACTTTC. This encodes CASSRTSGGPSSGANVLTF. The chain employs TRBV4-1 and TRBJ2-6; 14 bases align to TRBD2. Germline loops: CDR1 MGHRA, CDR2 YSYEKL. The CDR3 contains 19 residues. With 4 bases clipped from V and 0 bases from J, the junction kept 5 bases outside the gene matches.

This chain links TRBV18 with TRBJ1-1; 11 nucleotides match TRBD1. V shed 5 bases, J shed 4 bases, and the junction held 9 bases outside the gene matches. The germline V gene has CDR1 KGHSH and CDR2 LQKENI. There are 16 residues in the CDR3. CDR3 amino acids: CASSINPGTGGTEAFF. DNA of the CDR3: TGTGCCAGCTCAATCAATCCGGGGACAGGGGGCACTGAAGCTTTCTTT.

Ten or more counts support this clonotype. Here the CDR3 DNA reads TGTGCCAGCAGTGAACCCGGGGGGACATTCTTT. It codes for CASSEPGGTFF. The chain couples TRBV2 to TRBJ1-1, with D maybe TRBD1 (6 bases). Germline CDR1 SNHLY, CDR2 FYNNEI. The CDR3 is made up of 11 amino acids. V lost 2 bases and J lost 14, with 12 bases in between.

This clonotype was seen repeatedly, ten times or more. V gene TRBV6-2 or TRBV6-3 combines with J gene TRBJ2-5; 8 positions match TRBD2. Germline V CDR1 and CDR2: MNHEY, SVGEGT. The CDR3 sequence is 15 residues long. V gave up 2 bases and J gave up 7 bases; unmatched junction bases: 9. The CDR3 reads CASSYAGGRRWTQYF. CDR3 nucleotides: TGTGCCAGCAGTTACGCGGGGGGACGAAGATGGACCCAGTACTTC.

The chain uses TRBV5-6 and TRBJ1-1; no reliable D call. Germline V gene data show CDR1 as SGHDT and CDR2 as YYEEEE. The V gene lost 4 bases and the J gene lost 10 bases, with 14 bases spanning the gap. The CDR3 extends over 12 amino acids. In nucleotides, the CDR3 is TGTGCCAGCAGCGTGACTCGGTCGGGAGCTTTCTTT. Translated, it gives CASSVTRSGAFF.

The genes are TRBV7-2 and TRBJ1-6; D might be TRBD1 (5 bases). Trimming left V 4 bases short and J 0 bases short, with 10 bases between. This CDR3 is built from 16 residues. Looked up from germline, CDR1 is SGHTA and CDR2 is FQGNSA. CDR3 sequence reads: CASSSTDSSYNSPLHF. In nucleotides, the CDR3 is TGTGCCAGCAGCTCGACCGACAGCTCCTATAATTCACCCCTCCACTTT. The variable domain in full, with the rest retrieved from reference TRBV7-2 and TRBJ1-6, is GAGVSQSPSNKVTEKGKDVELRCDPISGHTALYWYRQSLGQGLEFLIYFQGNSAPDKSGLPSDRFSAERTGGSVSTLTIQRTQQEDSAVYLCASSSTDSSYNSPLHFGNGTRLTVT.

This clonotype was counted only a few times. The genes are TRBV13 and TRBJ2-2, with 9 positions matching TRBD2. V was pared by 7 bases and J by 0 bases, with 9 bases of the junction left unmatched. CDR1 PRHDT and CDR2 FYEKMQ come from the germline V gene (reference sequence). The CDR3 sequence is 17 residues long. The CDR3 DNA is TGTGCCAGCAAGGTGGCTAGCGGGGATACGAACACCGGGGAGCTGTTTTTT. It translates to CASKVASGDTNTGELFF.

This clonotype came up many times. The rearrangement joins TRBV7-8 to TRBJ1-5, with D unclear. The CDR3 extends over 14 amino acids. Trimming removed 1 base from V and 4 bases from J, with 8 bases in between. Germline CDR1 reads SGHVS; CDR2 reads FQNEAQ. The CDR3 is CASSLDLLNQPQHF. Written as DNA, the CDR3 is TGTGCCAGCAGCTTAGACCTGTTGAATCAGCCCCAGCATTTT.

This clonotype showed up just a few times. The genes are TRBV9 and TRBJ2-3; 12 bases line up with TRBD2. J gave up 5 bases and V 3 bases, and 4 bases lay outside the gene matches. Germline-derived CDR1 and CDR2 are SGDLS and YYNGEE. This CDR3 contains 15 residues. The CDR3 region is CASSAPSGGEDTQYF. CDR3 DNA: TGTGCCAGCAGCGCTCCTAGCGGGGGGGAAGATACGCAGTATTTT.

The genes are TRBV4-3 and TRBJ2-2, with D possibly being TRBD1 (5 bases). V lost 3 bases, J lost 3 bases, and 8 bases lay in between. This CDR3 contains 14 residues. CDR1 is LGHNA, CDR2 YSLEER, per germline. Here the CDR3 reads CASSHQGYTGELFF. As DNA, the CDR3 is TGCGCCAGCAGCCATCAGGGATACACCGGGGAGCTGTTTTTT.

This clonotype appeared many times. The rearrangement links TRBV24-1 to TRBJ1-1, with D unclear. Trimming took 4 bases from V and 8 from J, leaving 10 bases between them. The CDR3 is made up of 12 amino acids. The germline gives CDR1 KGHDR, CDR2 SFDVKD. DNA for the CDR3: TGTGCCACCAGTGACCCCGGAAGGGAAGCTTTCTTT. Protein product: CATSDPGREAFF.

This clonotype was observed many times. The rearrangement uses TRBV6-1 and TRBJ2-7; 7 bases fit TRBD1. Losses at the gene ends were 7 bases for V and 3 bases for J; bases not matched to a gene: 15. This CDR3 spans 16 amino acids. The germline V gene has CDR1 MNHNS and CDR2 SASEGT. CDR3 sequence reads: CASNPGWAGGNYEQYF. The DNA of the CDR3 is TGTGCCAGCAACCCTGGGTGGGCAGGGGGTAACTACGAGCAGTACTTC.

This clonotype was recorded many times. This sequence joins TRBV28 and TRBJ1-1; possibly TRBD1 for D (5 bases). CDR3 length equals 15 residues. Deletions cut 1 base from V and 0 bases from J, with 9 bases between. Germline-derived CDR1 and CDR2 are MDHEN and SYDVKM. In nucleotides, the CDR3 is TGTGCCAGCAGTTTATACAGGCAGTTGAACACTGAAGCTTTCTTT. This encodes CASSLYRQLNTEAFF.

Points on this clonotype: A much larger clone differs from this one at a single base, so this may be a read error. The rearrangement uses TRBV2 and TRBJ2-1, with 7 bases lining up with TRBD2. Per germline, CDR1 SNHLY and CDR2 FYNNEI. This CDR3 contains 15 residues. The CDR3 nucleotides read TGTGTCAGCAGTTCCACTAGCGCCAGCTACAATGAGCAGTTCTTC. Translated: CVSSSTSASYNEQFF.

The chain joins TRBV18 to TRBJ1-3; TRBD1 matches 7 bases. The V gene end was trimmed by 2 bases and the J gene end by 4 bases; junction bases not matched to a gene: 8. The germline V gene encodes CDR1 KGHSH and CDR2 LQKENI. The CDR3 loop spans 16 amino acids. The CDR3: CASSPRGGAEGNTIYF. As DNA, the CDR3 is TGTGCCAGCTCACCAAGAGGGGGCGCGGAAGGAAACACCATATATTTT. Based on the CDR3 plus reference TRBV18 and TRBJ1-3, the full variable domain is NAGVMQNPRHLVRRRGQEARLRCSPMKGHSHVYWYRQLPEEGLKFMVYLQKENIIDESGMPKERFSAEFPKEGPSILRIQQVVRGDSAAYFCASSPRGGAEGNTIYFGEGSWLTVV.

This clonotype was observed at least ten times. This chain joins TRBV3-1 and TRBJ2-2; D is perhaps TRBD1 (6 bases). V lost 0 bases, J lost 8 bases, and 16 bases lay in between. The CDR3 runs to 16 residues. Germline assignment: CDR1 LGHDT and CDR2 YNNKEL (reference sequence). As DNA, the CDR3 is TGTGCCAGCAGCCAAGAGGTGGGGACAAGTGCGGGGGAGCTGTTTTTT. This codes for CASSQEVGTSAGELFF.

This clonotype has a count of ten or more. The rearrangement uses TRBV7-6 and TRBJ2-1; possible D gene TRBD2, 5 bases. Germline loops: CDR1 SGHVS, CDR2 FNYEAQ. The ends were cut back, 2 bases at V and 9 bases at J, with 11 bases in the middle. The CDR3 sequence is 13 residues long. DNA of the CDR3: TGTGCCAGCAGCTTACGGGGTGCAAGTGAGCAGTTCTTC. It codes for CASSLRGASEQFF.